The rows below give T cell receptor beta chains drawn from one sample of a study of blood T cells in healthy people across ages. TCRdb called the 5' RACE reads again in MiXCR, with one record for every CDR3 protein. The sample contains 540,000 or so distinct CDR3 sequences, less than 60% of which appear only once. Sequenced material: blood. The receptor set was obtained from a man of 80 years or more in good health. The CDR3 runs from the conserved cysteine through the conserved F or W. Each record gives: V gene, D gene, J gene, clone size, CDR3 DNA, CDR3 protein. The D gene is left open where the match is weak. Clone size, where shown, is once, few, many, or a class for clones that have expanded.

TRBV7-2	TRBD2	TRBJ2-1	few	TGTGCCAGCAGCCTCCAGACTAGCGGCCCAGGGAATGAGCAGTTCTTC	CASSLQTSGPGNEQFF
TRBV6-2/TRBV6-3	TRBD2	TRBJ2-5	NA	TGTGCCAGCAGTTACGGAGCGGGGGCCCGTTCTCAAGAGACCCAGTACTTC	CASSYGAGARSQETQYF
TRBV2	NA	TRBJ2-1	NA	TGTGCCAGCAGTGAACTTCTAGTTTTTATGCAGTTCTTC	CASSELLVFMQFF
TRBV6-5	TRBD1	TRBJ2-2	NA	TGTGCCAGCCGCCCGCCCGGGACAGGGGACACCGGGGAGCTGTTTTTT	CASRPPGTGDTGELFF
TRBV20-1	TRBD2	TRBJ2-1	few	TGCAGTGCTGTATCCCCTAGCGGGGGTGGGAATGAGCAGTTCTTC	CSAVSPSGGGNEQFF
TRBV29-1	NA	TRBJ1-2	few	TGCAGCGTTGTCAACCGTACTAACTATGGCTACACCTTC	CSVVNRTNYGYTF
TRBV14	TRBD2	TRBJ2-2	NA	TGTGCCAGCAGCCATCGCGCGGGAGGGACCGCGGGCACCGGGGAGCTGTTTTTT	CASSHRAGGTAGTGELFF
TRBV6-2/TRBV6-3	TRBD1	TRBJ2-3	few	TGTGCCAGCAGCGGACAGGCCACAGATACGCAGTATTTT	CASSGQATDTQYF
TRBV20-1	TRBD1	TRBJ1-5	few	TGCAGTGCTGCGACAGGGGGCAATCAGCCCCAGCATTTT	CSAATGGNQPQHF
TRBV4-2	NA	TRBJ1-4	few	TGTGCCAGCAGCCACAAACAGGGTAATGAAAAACTGTTTTTT	CASSHKQGNEKLFF